A single sample is the source of the 26 T cell receptor beta chains below, sequenced in a study of Ad26.COV2.S vaccination and SARS-CoV-2 variants. Produced via immunoSEQ multiplex PCR; TCRdb's table is partial and in-frame only. The sample shows roughly 680,000 clones, roughly 90% of them seen only once. The treatment denotes: around 19 received Ad26.COV2.S at low or high dose, single or two shots; about 5 received placebo; per-sample allocation not given. Day 63 following the first vaccine or placebo injection was when the samples were taken. This specimen consisted of peripheral blood, obtained in a trial of Ad26.COV2.S vaccine versus placebo. The receptor source for this set is a person aged 18-60 years who received the Ad26.COV2.S COVID-19 vaccine or a placebo.

The chain uses TRBV6-2 or TRBV6-3 and TRBJ2-3; possible D gene TRBD2, 5 bases. Trimming left V 2 bases short and J 6 bases short, with 15 bases between. The CDR3 extends over 15 amino acids. Germline V lookup: CDR1 MNHEY, CDR2 SVGEGT. The CDR3 DNA sequence: TGTGCCAGCAGTTACGACGGGGAACAGCGCGATACGCAGTATTTT. This gives the protein CASSYDGEQRDTQYF.

The chain is built from TRBV25-1 and TRBJ2-5; 8 nucleotides align to TRBD2. The junction had 10 bases not matched to a gene; V was cut back by 2 bases and J by 5 bases. The CDR3 extends over 16 amino acids. In germline, CDR1 is MGHDK, CDR2 SYGVNS. In DNA, the CDR3 is TGTGCCAGCAGTGAACCAGCGGGAGCCACTCTGGAGACCCAGTACTTC. It codes for CASSEPAGATLETQYF.

This rearrangement joins TRBV11-2 to TRBJ2-2; D unclear. Deletions cut 3 bases from V and 4 bases from J, with 9 bases between. The CDR3 totals 14 residues. Germline CDR1 SGHAT, CDR2 FQNNGV. CDR3 sequence reads: CASSFSPSTGELFF. CDR3 coding DNA: TGTGCCAGCAGCTTTTCGCCGTCCACCGGGGAGCTGTTTTTT.

The chain links TRBV11-3 to TRBJ2-1; D gene ambiguous. Between the trimmed V and J ends, which lost 0 bases and 9 bases, there was a span of 9 bases. The CDR3 contains 13 residues. Germline V gene data show CDR1 as SGHNT and CDR2 as YENEEA. CDR3 nucleotide sequence: TGTGCCAGCAGCTTAGATCAGAGGACTGAGCAGTTCTTC. It translates to CASSLDQRTEQFF.

The CDR3 is CAWTKTSGSWGTQYF. The DNA for the CDR3 is TGTGCCTGGACCAAGACTAGCGGGAGTTGGGGTACGCAGTATTTT. The V and J genes are TRBV30 and TRBJ2-3, with 12 positions matching TRBD2. The CDR3 is 15 amino acids. J gave up 8 bases and V 4 bases, and 10 bases lay outside the gene matches. Germline V gives CDR1 GTSNPN, CDR2 SVGIG (reference sequence).

The genes are TRBV5-4 and TRBJ1-1; D not certain. V lost 0 bases, J lost 4 bases, and 7 bases lay in between. The CDR3 is made up of 13 amino acids. Germline V gene data show CDR1 as SGHNT and CDR2 as YYREEE (reference sequence). The CDR3 is CASSLGWGTEAFF. The CDR3 DNA follows: TGTGCCAGCAGCTTGGGGTGGGGCACTGAAGCTTTCTTT.

The rearrangement links TRBV3-1 (or the pseudogene TRBV3-2) to TRBJ1-2; D gene uncertain. Germline CDR1 is LGHDT and CDR2 is YNNKEL (reference sequence). V lost 0 bases and J 8 bases, leaving 16 bases between the germline ends. The CDR3 consists of 15 residues. This chain's CDR3 is CASSQDWSNGDGYTF. The CDR3 DNA sequence: TGTGCCAGCAGCCAAGATTGGAGTAACGGAGACGGCTACACCTTC.

The chain recombines TRBV19 with TRBJ2-5, with D tentatively TRBD1 (6 bases). The CDR3 runs to 13 residues. Germline assignment: CDR1 LNHDA and CDR2 SQIVND (reference sequence). The V end was cut by 5 bases, the J end by 5 bases, with 12 bases between. The DNA for the CDR3 is TGTGCCAGTAGTCTGGGGACACGCGAGACCCAGTACTTC. Its translation: CASSLGTRETQYF.

The chain carries TRBV27 and TRBJ1-5; weak D call: TRBD1 (5 bases). Trimming removed 1 base from V and 3 bases from J, with 13 bases in between. The CDR3 totals 16 residues. The germline gives CDR1 MNHEY, CDR2 SMNVEV (reference sequence). The CDR3 region is CASSLFSGSDNQPQHF. Written as DNA, the CDR3 is TGTGCCAGCAGTTTATTTTCAGGGTCCGACAATCAGCCCCAGCATTTT.

This clone was seen only a few times. CDR3 bases: TGTGCCAGCAGTCCGGGAAACAGGGTCCAGCCCCAGCATTTT. Translation: CASSPGNRVQPQHF. The V call is TRBV6-2 or TRBV6-3, the J call TRBJ1-5, with D perhaps TRBD1 (6 bases). Trimming took off 5 bases at V and 7 bases at J, with 15 bases between the two ends. The CDR3 is 14 amino acids. CDR1 is MNHEY and CDR2 is SVGEGT in the germline V gene.

The chain links TRBV6-6 to TRBJ2-7, with D unclear. Germline V gene data show CDR1 as MNHNY and CDR2 as SVGAGI (reference sequence). CDR3 length: 12 amino acids. V lost 5 bases to trimming and J lost 2 bases, with 7 bases between them. CDR3 residues: CASSPIPYEQYF. The CDR3 bases are TGTGCCAGCAGTCCAATCCCCTACGAGCAGTACTTC.

This clone was counted once. Distinct nucleotide sequences in the sample also encode this CDR3. The rearrangement uses TRBV18 and TRBJ2-5; D remains unclear. CDR3 length equals 13 residues. V was cut by 0 bases and J by 5 bases, with 7 bases left in between. The germline gives CDR1 KGHSH, CDR2 LQKENI. The CDR3 DNA reads TGTGCCAGCTCACCACCGGGTTGGGAGACCCAGTACTTC. Translation gives CASSPPGWETQYF.

V usage is TRBV12-5 and J usage is TRBJ2-1; no reliable D call. Per the germline V gene, CDR1 is LGHNT and CDR2 is FRNRAP. Trimming removed 1 base at V and 2 bases at J, with 9 bases between. This CDR3 region has 15 residues. CDR3 nucleotides: TGTGCTAGTGGTTTGGGAAGGTTGACCTACAATGAGCAGTTCTTC. This gives the protein CASGLGRLTYNEQFF.

This sequence joins TRBV15 and TRBJ2-6, with D perhaps given as TRBD1 or TRBD2 (6 bases each). The CDR3 has 19 residues. V was shortened by 5 bases and J by 0 bases, with 20 bases between the two germline ends. CDR1 is LNHNV and CDR2 is YYDKDF in the germline V gene (reference sequence). The CDR3 loop reads CATSSRGGTRNSGANVLTF. The CDR3 DNA sequence: TGTGCCACCAGCTCCCGCGGCGGGACAAGGAACTCTGGGGCCAACGTCCTGACTTTC.

This chain uses TRBV6-6 with TRBJ1-6; D call uncertain. The ends were cut back, 4 bases at V and 9 bases at J, with 10 bases in the middle. CDR1 MNHNY and CDR2 SVGAGI come from the germline V gene (reference sequence). This CDR3 has 13 amino acids. CDR3 loop: CASSSSLASPLHF. In DNA form, the CDR3 reads TGTGCCAGCAGTTCCTCTCTGGCTTCACCCCTCCACTTT.

V and J are TRBV19 and TRBJ1-1, with a tentative D call TRBD1 (5 bases). The CDR3 has 15 amino acids. Germline CDR1 reads LNHDA; CDR2 reads SQIVND (reference sequence). V lost 5 bases and J lost 2, with 15 bases in between. The CDR3 spells CASSSRGRVNTEAFF. The CDR3 region has the DNA TGTGCCAGTAGTTCCCGGGGGAGGGTAAACACTGAAGCTTTCTTT.

The chain carries TRBV3-1 (or the pseudogene TRBV3-2) and TRBJ2-1, with D unresolved. Germline V CDR1 and CDR2: LGHDT, YNNKEL (reference sequence). This CDR3 is built from 14 residues. V shed 1 base and J shed 7 bases, with 11 bases lying between them. The CDR3 DNA is TGTGCCAGCAGCCAAGGGGTGAGAAAAAATGAGCAGTTCTTC. Translating it yields CASSQGVRKNEQFF.

This chain uses TRBV5-1 with TRBJ2-1, with D tentatively TRBD1 (6 bases). The V and J ends lost 0 bases and 1 base respectively, with 14 bases between them. Germline values: CDR1 SGHRS, CDR2 YFSETQ. The CDR3 contains 17 residues. The CDR3 DNA reads as TGCGCCAGCAGCTTGGCCGAAGGACAGTGGTCCTACAATGAGCAGTTCTTC. Its protein is CASSLAEGQWSYNEQFF.

Only a few counts were recorded for this clone. Other DNA sequences in the same sample also yield this CDR3. The V gene is TRBV5-1, the J gene TRBJ1-2, with D possibly TRBD1 on 5 matching bases. The CDR3 runs to 13 residues. CDR1 and CDR2 from the germline V gene are SGHRS and YFSETQ. V lost 0 bases, J lost 2 bases, and 5 bases lay in between. DNA for the CDR3: TGCGCCAGCAGCTTGGAGGGGAACTATGGCTACACCTTC. Its protein is CASSLEGNYGYTF.

The CDR3 coding sequence is TGTGCCAGCAGCCAAGATCAGACCTATCGCACCGGGGAGCTGTTTTTT. Encoded protein: CASSQDQTYRTGELFF. V is TRBV3-1 (or the pseudogene TRBV3-2) and J is TRBJ2-2; the D is unclear. The CDR3 length is 16 residues. V lost 0 bases and J lost 4, with 12 bases in between. Per germline, CDR1 LGHDT and CDR2 YNNKEL (reference sequence).

As concerns this clone: Other DNA sequences in this sample translate to the same CDR3. The gene calls are TRBV11-2 and TRBJ1-1; the D is unclear. CDR3 length: 13 amino acids. Germline CDR1 reads SGHAT; CDR2 reads FQNNGV. The ends were cut back, 1 base at V and 3 bases at J, with 6 bases in the middle. The CDR3 nucleotides read TGTGCCAGCAGCTTAGGCCTTGACACTGAAGCTTTCTTT. This gives the protein CASSLGLDTEAFF.

This clone is a singleton in its sample. The chain carries TRBV6-2 or TRBV6-3 and TRBJ2-5; possibly TRBD2 for D (5 bases). In germline, CDR1 is MNHEY, CDR2 SVGEGT. The V end was cut by 1 base, the J end by 7 bases, with 10 bases between. This CDR3 is built from 13 residues. CDR3 region: CASSYLLAGTQYF. Written as DNA, the CDR3 is TGTGCCAGCAGTTACTTGCTAGCTGGGACCCAGTACTTC.

V and J are TRBV2 and TRBJ2-7; 11 bases are a match to TRBD2. CDR3 length: 16 amino acids. J was trimmed by 9 bases and V by 5 bases; bases with no gene match: 15. Germline V gene sequence: CDR1 SNHLY, CDR2 FYNNEI. This CDR3 reads CASSPLWTSGPEGQYF. The CDR3 nucleotides are TGTGCCAGCAGTCCCTTATGGACTAGCGGGCCGGAGGGGCAGTACTTC.

The rearrangement links TRBV11-2 to TRBJ2-7; D gene uncertain. This CDR3 spans 16 amino acids. V lost 1 base, J lost 2 bases, and 15 bases lay in between. CDR1 SGHAT and CDR2 FQNNGV come from the germline V gene. CDR3 in amino acids: CASSLVTGKGPYEQYF. DNA for the CDR3: TGTGCCAGCAGCTTAGTAACGGGCAAAGGGCCCTACGAGCAGTACTTC.

The chain joins TRBV5-4 to TRBJ1-1; D perhaps matches TRBD1 (5 bases). The germline gives CDR1 SGHNT, CDR2 YYREEE (reference sequence). Trimming took off 3 bases at V and 1 base at J, with 10 bases between the two ends. The CDR3 extends over 14 amino acids. The CDR3, as DNA: TGTGCCAGCAGCTGGGGACGGTCGAACACTGAAGCTTTCTTT. Translating gives CASSWGRSNTEAFF.

The gene calls are TRBV10-2 and TRBJ1-2, with D perhaps matching TRBD1 (5 bases). Germline CDR1 WSHSY, CDR2 SAAADI. The length of the CDR3 is 13 residues. V gave up 9 bases and J gave up 7 bases, with 18 bases separating them. The CDR3 bases are TGCGCCAGTGGGACGGCCGGGAGCACTGGCTACACCTTC. Translating gives CASGTAGSTGYTF.